This is a list of T cell receptor beta chains from one sample in a study of T cell responses to AZD1222 COVID-19 vaccine. The protocol was immunoSEQ multiplex PCR, while the TCRdb copy is restricted to in-frame clones and leaves out a portion. In the table there are about 130,000 clones, around nine tenths of which are singletons. The sample was peripheral blood, taken on day 0 of AZD1222 vaccination. The source is an adult in good health. The CDR3 runs from the conserved cysteine through the conserved F or W. Fields, in order: D gene, clone size, J gene, V gene, CDR3 DNA, CDR3 protein. The D gene is left open where the match is weak. Part of the rows lack a size; the others show once, few, many or a class for expanded clones.

D gene: TRBD1
clone size: -
J gene: TRBJ1-1
V gene: TRBV19
CDR3 DNA: TGTGCCAGTAGTCCCCGGGACAGGGGTCCTGCCACTGAAGCTTTCTTT
CDR3 protein: CASSPRDRGPATEAFF

D gene: TRBD1
clone size: -
J gene: TRBJ1-4
V gene: TRBV3-1/TRBV3-2
CDR3 DNA: TGTGCCAGCAGCCAGTTGGACAGGGAGGGTGAAAAACTGTTTTTT
CDR3 protein: CASSQLDREGEKLFF

D gene: TRBD2
clone size: -
J gene: TRBJ2-3
V gene: TRBV6-1
CDR3 DNA: TGTGCCAGCAGTGAGGGAGGGTCCTGGAGGGATACGCAGTATTTT
CDR3 protein: CASSEGGSWRDTQYF

D gene: TRBD2
clone size: -
J gene: TRBJ2-7
V gene: TRBV3-1/TRBV3-2
CDR3 DNA: TGTGCCAGCAGCCAATTCCGGTCATCCGAGCGGGAGACCTACGAGCAGTACTTC
CDR3 protein: CASSQFRSSERETYEQYF

D gene: -
clone size: -
J gene: TRBJ1-3
V gene: TRBV6-5
CDR3 DNA: TGTGCCAGCAGTTACTCGAGGGGGGCTTCAGGAAACACCATATATTTT
CDR3 protein: CASSYSRGASGNTIYF

D gene: TRBD1
clone size: -
J gene: TRBJ1-4
V gene: TRBV7-3
CDR3 DNA: TGTGCCAGCAGCTTTACAGGGGGGGAAAAACTGTTTTTT
CDR3 protein: CASSFTGGEKLFF

D gene: TRBD1
clone size: once
J gene: TRBJ1-5
V gene: TRBV2
CDR3 DNA: TGTGCCAGCAGTTTCGACAGGGAAACCAATCAGCCCCAGCATTTT
CDR3 protein: CASSFDRETNQPQHF

D gene: TRBD1
clone size: -
J gene: TRBJ1-1
V gene: TRBV2
CDR3 DNA: TGTGCCACCCAAACAGGGGTCAACACTGAAGCTTTCTTT
CDR3 protein: CATQTGVNTEAFF

D gene: TRBD2
clone size: few
J gene: TRBJ2-2
V gene: TRBV30
CDR3 DNA: TGTGCCTGGAGTGTATGGCTAGCGGGGACGAACACCGGGGAGCTGTTTTTT
CDR3 protein: CAWSVWLAGTNTGELFF

D gene: TRBD2
clone size: -
J gene: TRBJ2-2
V gene: TRBV11-2
CDR3 DNA: TGTGCCAGCAGCTTAGACTCCGGGACTAGCAGATACACCGGGGAGCTGTTTTTT
CDR3 protein: CASSLDSGTSRYTGELFF

D gene: TRBD2
clone size: -
J gene: TRBJ2-7
V gene: TRBV5-4
CDR3 DNA: TGTGCTAGTGGGACTAGCGGGCTGGGGTCCTACGAGCAGTACTTC
CDR3 protein: CASGTSGLGSYEQYF

D gene: TRBD1
clone size: -
J gene: TRBJ1-5
V gene: TRBV19
CDR3 DNA: TGTGCCAGTAGTCGATCTACAGGGGTAGGAAGCAATCAGCCCCAGCATTTT
CDR3 protein: CASSRSTGVGSNQPQHF

D gene: -
clone size: -
J gene: TRBJ1-1
V gene: TRBV29-1
CDR3 DNA: TGCAGCGTTGTCCGAATGAGAGCTTTCTTT
CDR3 protein: CSVVRMRAFF

D gene: -
clone size: -
J gene: TRBJ2-3
V gene: TRBV9
CDR3 DNA: TGTGCCAGCAGCGTGCAGGTCGCTAGCACAGATACGCAGTATTTT
CDR3 protein: CASSVQVASTDTQYF

D gene: TRBD1
clone size: -
J gene: TRBJ1-6
V gene: TRBV5-4
CDR3 DNA: TGTGCCAGCAGCCGGAACTCGATGGACAGGAATTCACCCCTCCACTTT
CDR3 protein: CASSRNSMDRNSPLHF

D gene: -
clone size: -
J gene: TRBJ2-7
V gene: TRBV28
CDR3 DNA: TGTGCCAGCAGTCCCTACAGGGCCGAGCAGTACTTC
CDR3 protein: CASSPYRAEQYF